One and the same sample provided the 14 T cell receptor beta chains below, sequenced in a study of T cells after yellow fever vaccination. One entry per CDR3 protein, called by TCRdb with MiXCR from the 5' RACE reads. Seen here are 620,000 or so distinct CDR3 sequences, 10% to 15% observed once, and the top ten hold under 15%. Material: PBMCs, obtained on the day of the yellow fever booster vaccination. The receptors here all came from a man aged 25-45 years who received the YFV17D yellow fever vaccine.

J is TRBJ2-7 and V is TRBV5-5; D might be TRBD2 (5 bases). Trimming cost V 4 bases and J 6 bases, with 20 bases left between them. Germline CDR1 SGHKS, CDR2 YYEKEE (reference sequence). There are 15 residues in the CDR3. The CDR3 is CASSPQVGSQPEQYF. The CDR3 DNA reads TGTGCCAGCAGCCCCCAAGTGGGGAGTCAACCCGAGCAGTACTTC.

This clonotype was seen at least ten times. The rearrangement joins TRBV11-2 to TRBJ1-5; D is possibly TRBD1 (5 bases). The CDR3 is made up of 13 amino acids. V gave up 7 bases and J gave up 1 base, with 8 bases separating them. CDR1 is SGHAT and CDR2 is FQNNGV in the germline V gene. The CDR3 loop is CASKGDSNQPQHF. CDR3 nucleotide sequence: TGTGCCAGCAAAGGGGACAGCAATCAGCCCCAGCATTTT.

This clonotype was detected only a few times. This chain connects TRBV6-2 or TRBV6-3 to TRBJ2-3, with 13 bases that match TRBD2. With 6 bases clipped from V and 4 bases from J, the junction kept 22 bases outside the gene matches. The CDR3 extends over 21 amino acids. CDR1 and CDR2 from the germline V gene are MNHEY and SVGEGT. This CDR3 is CASSRPLSAIRTSGRPDTQYF. The CDR3 DNA reads TGTGCCAGCAGCCGACCATTGTCGGCGATTAGGACTAGCGGGAGACCAGATACGCAGTATTTT.

This clonotype was observed a handful of times. This rearrangement joins TRBV5-1 to TRBJ1-1; D is possibly TRBD1 (5 bases). The germline V gene encodes CDR1 SGHRS and CDR2 YFSETQ. The V and J ends lost 4 bases and 4 bases respectively, with 14 bases between them. The CDR3 contains 14 residues. This CDR3 reads CASSPGTEGTEAFF. The CDR3 region has the DNA TGCGCCAGCAGCCCGGGGACGGAGGGCACTGAAGCTTTCTTT.

In this sample, this clonotype turned up a few times. This chain uses TRBV7-2 with TRBJ2-1, with 7 nucleotides matching TRBD2. The CDR3 extends over 15 amino acids. After removal of 3 bases from V and 8 bases from J, the junction contained 10 bases not matched to a gene. The V gene's germline CDR1 is SGHTA and CDR2 FQGNSA. The CDR3 sequence is CASSFSAGVRDEQFF. CDR3 bases: TGTGCCAGCAGCTTTTCCGCGGGGGTTAGGGATGAGCAGTTCTTC.

The chain links TRBV20-1 to TRBJ2-3; D remains ambiguous. The germline V gene has CDR1 DFQATT and CDR2 SNEGSKA (reference sequence). The CDR3 is made up of 13 amino acids. The V and J ends lost 0 bases and 6 bases respectively, with 10 bases between them. Here the CDR3 reads CSARDSEWDTQYF. CDR3 sequence (DNA): TGCAGTGCTAGAGATTCCGAGTGGGATACGCAGTATTTT.

This clonotype was seen ten or more times. The chain employs TRBV28 and TRBJ2-2; D remains ambiguous. The V gene's germline CDR1 is MDHEN and CDR2 SYDVKM. The CDR3 is 14 amino acids. V lost 2 bases and J lost 0, with 4 bases in between. CDR3 in amino acids: CASSLRANTGELFF. In nucleotides, the CDR3 is TGTGCCAGCAGTTTAAGAGCGAACACCGGGGAGCTGTTTTTT.

V and J are TRBV9 and TRBJ2-3; no clear D. CDR1 SGDLS and CDR2 YYNGEE come from the germline V gene. There are 14 residues in the CDR3. Trimming cost V 3 bases and J 4 bases, with 12 bases left between them. CDR3 nucleotides: TGTGCCAGCAGCGCAAAAGCTCTGTCAGATACGCAGTATTTT. Its protein is CASSAKALSDTQYF.

There are a few counts of this clonotype. This chain uses TRBV12-3 or TRBV12-4 with TRBJ2-7; 7 nucleotides agree with TRBD1. The junction had 4 bases not matched to a gene; V was cut back by 7 bases and J by 1 base. The CDR3 loop spans 13 amino acids. The CDR3 region is CASTMGQSYEQYF. The CDR3 bases are TGTGCCAGCACCATGGGACAGTCCTACGAGCAGTACTTC.

The V call is TRBV7-9, the J call TRBJ2-7; a possible D gene is TRBD1 (6 bases). The germline CDR1 and CDR2 sequences are SEHNR and FQNEAQ (reference sequence). V was trimmed by 1 base and J by 2 bases, leaving 12 bases between them. There are 15 residues in the CDR3. The CDR3 loop is CASSLEAGDTYEQYF. CDR3 in DNA: TGTGCCAGCAGCTTAGAGGCAGGGGATACCTACGAGCAGTACTTC.

V and J are TRBV30 and TRBJ1-1; D unclear. V was pared by 1 base and J by 0 bases, with 6 bases between. CDR1 is GTSNPN and CDR2 is SVGIG in the germline V gene (reference sequence). The CDR3 contains 13 residues. CDR3 residues: CAWSEGMNTEAFF. The CDR3 DNA reads TGTGCCTGGAGTGAAGGGATGAACACTGAAGCTTTCTTT.

The CDR3 region is CASSPPGPVYNEQFF. CDR3 DNA: TGTGCCAGCAGTCCACCGGGACCCGTCTACAATGAGCAGTTCTTC. The chain has TRBV25-1 and TRBJ2-1, with D perhaps assigned TRBD1 or TRBD2 (5 bases each). The CDR3 is 15 residues long. V lost 5 bases and J 3 bases, leaving 14 bases between the germline ends. CDR1 is MGHDK, CDR2 SYGVNS, per germline.

This clonotype came up a few times. DNA for the CDR3: TGTGCCAGCAGCTTAGGCCGGGTCGGGGGTTTTGGAGCTTTCTTT. It specifies CASSLGRVGGFGAFF. This rearrangement joins TRBV7-9 to TRBJ1-1, with a tentative D call TRBD1 (5 bases). This CDR3 is 15 amino acids long. The V gene's germline CDR1 is SEHNR and CDR2 FQNEAQ (reference sequence). V dropped 1 base and J dropped 10 bases, with 19 bases sitting between them.

The sample holds many counts of this clonotype. The rearrangement links TRBV14 to TRBJ2-7; D uncertain. The CDR3 has 12 amino acids. The V gene's germline CDR1 is SGHDN and CDR2 FVKESK. Trimming stripped 2 bases from V and 4 bases from J, with 6 bases between. For the CDR3, the DNA is TGTGCCAGCAGCCAACAAGATTACGAGCAGTACTTC. Translated: CASSQQDYEQYF.